This T cell receptor (beta chain) stems from a study of blood T cell repertoires in COVID-19. In the study overall: Donors in the United States, Italy and Spain gave samples during acute or convalescent COVID-19. From T cells, B-cell-depleted T cells, or PBMCs came the material, which was cDNA or gDNA.

CDR1 and CDR2 from the germline V gene are SGHVS and FNYEAQ. CDR3 length: 14 amino acids. V was clipped by 5 bases and J by 5 bases, with 15 bases between them. Some clones are missing from TCRdb's copy, which holds only in-frame ones; the method was immunoSEQ multiplex PCR. The table has 150,000 to 200,000 clones, more than 75% seen once. Sequencing was done on a sample of peripheral blood. The TCR originated in a man aged 35 to 55 with active or convalescent COVID-19. This chain links TRBV7-6 with TRBJ2-5, with TRBD2 as a possible D gene (7 bases). The CDR3 region has the DNA TGTGCCAGCAGCGAGTCGGGGGGCCCGGAGACCCAGTACTTC. It encodes CASSESGGPETQYF.